The sample holds many counts of the clone carrying this TCR beta chain. Primed by a sample-barcoded 5' primer and a J-beta primer mix, a second PCR proceeded for about 7 to 12 cycles. Tags on each cDNA molecule came from a template-switch adaptor with 12 random nucleotides. Each of the samples gave a minimum of 2.5 million paired-end reads that contained CDR3. MiXCR, run by TCRdb on the 5' RACE reads, gives a single entry per CDR3 protein. The sample yields around 620,000 distinct CDR3 sequences, 25% to 30% seen once. This specimen comes from a study of blood T cells in healthy people across ages. Drawing of peripheral blood yielded approximately 10 milliliters from each donor. Germline CDR1 ENHRY, CDR2 SYGVKD. The CDR3 extends over 15 amino acids. V was cut by 10 bases and J by 1 base, with 18 bases left in between.

This TCR came from a woman in her seventies in good health. Sequences were obtained from blood. This chain joins TRBV10-3 and TRBJ2-3; tentatively, D is TRBD2 (5 bases). The CDR3 sequence: CATSGGSSGTDTQYF. CDR3 in DNA: TGTGCCACCTCAGGAGGATCTAGTGGCACAGATACGCAGTATTTT.